This T cell receptor beta chain was obtained from a study of blood T cell repertoires in COVID-19. Study in general: PBMCs, B-cell-depleted T cells, or T cells were the source of the cDNA or gDNA that made up the material.

This CDR3 has 14 amino acids. V was clipped by 4 bases and J by 3 bases, with 11 bases between them. Germline values: CDR1 SNHLY, CDR2 FYNNEI. Sequencing was performed with immunoSEQ multiplex PCR; in TCRdb, only in-frame clones are kept and a portion is missing. The repertoire holds under 150,000 clones, with around 80% as singletons. The clonotype comes from a man in his sixties or seventies with acute or convalescent COVID-19. V usage is TRBV2 and J usage is TRBJ2-3, with D perhaps matching TRBD2 (6 bases). Sequenced sample: peripheral blood. The CDR3 DNA reads as TGTGCCAGCAGTGGGGGGGTGGAGACAGATACGCAGTATTTT. Amino acids: CASSGGVETDTQYF.